One and the same sample provided the 16 T cell receptor beta chains below, sequenced in a study of T cell repertoires in cytomegalovirus infection. No antigen has been identified for these receptors. MiXCR, applied by TCRdb to the reads, yields one record per CDR3 protein. The repertoire includes some 310,000 distinct CDR3 sequences, approximately 25% of them detected once, and 10% to 15% sits in the top ten. The specimen was cultured PBMCs, collected from culture after CMV antigen stimulation. Receptor source: a human donor in good health (CMV status not recorded). Some clones in this sample may be carry-over from other donors' samples.

V and J are TRBV9 and TRBJ2-1; 9 bases fit TRBD2. The CDR3 runs to 16 residues. CDR1 and CDR2 (germline): SGDLS, YYNGEE. Trimming removed 4 bases from V and 6 bases from J; junction bases left unmatched: 11. For the CDR3, the DNA is TGTGCCAGCAGCCATGGCGGGAGGGCCCTCGGCAATGAGCAGTTCTTC. Translation gives CASSHGGRALGNEQFF.

A few counts support this clonotype. The V gene is TRBV6-1, the J gene TRBJ2-7; possible D gene TRBD2, 6 bases. Germline loops: CDR1 MNHNS, CDR2 SASEGT. Trimming took off 5 bases at V and 2 bases at J, with 16 bases between the two ends. The CDR3 runs to 15 residues. CDR3 loop: CASSSPGVSPYEQYF. CDR3 DNA sequence: TGTGCCAGCAGTTCGCCGGGAGTCTCCCCCTACGAGCAGTACTTC.

This clonotype was seen more than once but under ten times. The chain carries TRBV5-4 and TRBJ2-1; D is undetermined. Germline loops: CDR1 SGHNT, CDR2 YYREEE (reference sequence). This CDR3 is 15 amino acids long. Trimming cost V 4 bases and J 5 bases, with 16 bases left between them. CDR3 loop: CASSVAKVGNNEQFF. In DNA, the CDR3 is TGTGCCAGCAGCGTAGCTAAGGTAGGAAACAATGAGCAGTTCTTC.

This clonotype was counted a few times. The V and J genes are TRBV7-9 and TRBJ1-1; D not certain. The CDR3 contains 14 residues. Germline loops: CDR1 SEHNR, CDR2 FQNEAQ (reference sequence). Trimming pared 1 base from V and 0 bases from J, leaving 6 bases between. CDR3 nucleotide sequence: TGTGCCAGCAGCTTAGACAGAATGAACACTGAAGCTTTCTTT. Translation gives CASSLDRMNTEAFF.

The chain uses TRBV20-1 and TRBJ2-1; TRBD2 matches 12 bases. This CDR3 comprises 18 residues. After removal of 5 bases from V and 0 bases from J, the junction contained 11 bases not matched to a gene. Germline CDR1 DFQATT, CDR2 SNEGSKA (reference sequence). The CDR3 nucleotides read TGCAGTGCTTCCGGACTAGCGGGATTAAGGAACTCCTACAATGAGCAGTTCTTC. Residues: CSASGLAGLRNSYNEQFF.

There are a few counts of this clonotype. The chain carries TRBV6-5 and TRBJ1-2; TRBD1 agrees at 9 bases. From germline, CDR1 is MNHEY and CDR2 SVGAGI. The J segment lost 4 bases and the V segment lost 5 bases, leaving 5 bases of the junction unmatched. This CDR3 spans 14 amino acids. The CDR3 coding sequence is TGTGCCAGCAGTCGGGGACAGGGCGGCTATGGCTACACCTTC. This codes for CASSRGQGGYGYTF.

The table lists this clonotype with a few counts. V and J are TRBV19 and TRBJ1-3, with TRBD1 identical over 7 bases. Germline loops: CDR1 LNHDA, CDR2 SQIVND (reference sequence). The CDR3 extends over 15 amino acids. V lost 6 bases, J lost 0 bases, and 5 bases stayed unmatched. The CDR3 region is CASSYTGDSGNTIYF. Here the CDR3 DNA reads TGTGCCAGTAGCTATACAGGGGACTCTGGAAACACCATATATTTT.

The chain employs TRBV6-2 or TRBV6-3 and TRBJ2-7; D may correspond to TRBD1 or TRBD2 (6 bases each). Germline V gene sequence: CDR1 MNHEY, CDR2 SVGEGT. V lost 5 bases to trimming and J lost 3 bases, with 17 bases between them. The CDR3 is 15 residues long. The CDR3 region has the DNA TGTGCCAGCAGTCAAGGGGGACTTAATTACTACGAGCAGTACGTC. It yields the protein CASSQGGLNYYEQYV.

The CDR3 DNA follows: TGTGCCAGCAGCACGACGGGACACCGTAACTATGGCTACACCTTC. This sequence encodes CASSTTGHRNYGYTF. The V and J genes are TRBV5-6 and TRBJ1-2; possible D gene TRBD1, 6 bases. The CDR3 is 15 residues long. The germline CDR1 and CDR2 sequences are SGHDT and YYEEEE. V was cut by 4 bases and J by 1 base, with 14 bases left in between.

The genes are TRBV6-5 and TRBJ1-2; D gene unclear. The CDR3 loop spans 15 amino acids. CDR1 MNHEY and CDR2 SVGAGI come from the germline V gene. Deletions cut 6 bases from V and 3 bases from J, with 17 bases between. Here the CDR3 reads CASRPGPQIDYGYTF. The CDR3 nucleotides read TGTGCCAGCAGGCCGGGCCCCCAGATCGACTATGGCTACACCTTC.

This clonotype was observed many times. The chain couples TRBV4-2 to TRBJ2-1; D is perhaps TRBD1 (6 bases). Germline CDR1 and CDR2: LGHNA and YNFKEQ. CDR3 length: 14 amino acids. Trimming stripped 4 bases from V and 7 bases from J, with 14 bases between. The chain's CDR3 is CASSRTDSSNEQFF. Here the CDR3 DNA reads TGTGCCAGCAGCCGGACAGACTCCTCGAATGAGCAGTTCTTC.

In its sample, this clonotype was seen many times. At one boundary the junction diverges from the germline segment, which might be a read error. The V call is TRBV7-7, the J call TRBJ2-1, with 7 positions matching TRBD2. Germline assignment: CDR1 SSHAT and CDR2 FNYEAQ (reference sequence). The CDR3 sequence is 13 residues long. The CDR3 protein is CASSLTAGNEQFF. The CDR3 DNA reads TGTGCTAGCAGCTTAACAGCGGGAAATGAGCAGTTCTTC. Filled out from reference TRBV7-7 and TRBJ2-1, the complete variable domain reads GAGVSQSPRYKVTKRGQDVTLRCDPISSHATLYWYQQALGQGPEFLTYFNYEAQPDKSGLPSDRFSAERPEGSISTLTIQRTEQRDSAMYRCASSLTAGNEQFFGPGTRLTVL.

The genes are TRBV6-2 or TRBV6-3 and TRBJ1-5, with TRBD1 matching over 9 bases. Germline loops: CDR1 MNHEY, CDR2 SVGEGT. The CDR3 runs to 15 residues. With V trimmed by 6 bases and J by 5 bases, 8 bases remained unmatched. The CDR3 spells CASRRTGVGYQPQHF. In DNA form, the CDR3 reads TGTGCCAGCAGAAGGACAGGGGTGGGGTATCAGCCCCAGCATTTT.

This clonotype was detected many times. The V and J genes are TRBV12-3 or TRBV12-4 and TRBJ1-5, with D uncertain. Between the trimmed V and J ends, which lost 2 bases and 6 bases, there was a span of 8 bases. The CDR3 is 13 residues long. CDR3 amino acids: CASSLSRTQPQHF. In DNA, the CDR3 is TGTGCCAGCAGTTTAAGCCGGACTCAGCCCCAGCATTTT.

This clonotype was recorded many times. One junction end disagrees with the germline gene, perhaps due to a read error. The V call is TRBV7-2, the J call TRBJ1-1; TRBD1 is a possible D gene (5 bases). The germline gives CDR1 SGHTA, CDR2 FQGNSA. There are 13 residues in the CDR3. The CDR3 DNA reads TGTGCCAGCAGCTTAGCGCTTACAGGTGAAGCCTTCTTT. Translation gives CASSLALTGEAFF.

The V call is TRBV6-5, the J call TRBJ2-7, with TRBD2 matching over 10 bases. V gave up 2 bases and J gave up 3 bases; unmatched junction bases: 4. Germline lookup yields CDR1 MNHEY and CDR2 SVGAGI. The CDR3 totals 15 residues. DNA for the CDR3: TGTGCCAGCAGTTACACGGTAGCGGGAGGCTACGAGCAGTACTTC. Amino acids: CASSYTVAGGYEQYF.